These T cell receptor beta chains were read from a single sample in a study of cytomegalovirus exposure and HLA in healthy donors. Only in-frame clones appear in the TCRdb table, and some are missing; sequencing was by immunoSEQ multiplex PCR. Of around 200,000 clones in the sample, 83% were seen once. Sequenced material: PBMCs. The receptors were gathered from a girl aged 5-17 years in good health and CMV-seronegative. Both conserved end residues are part of each CDR3.

>TRBV30
CAWSTQVGRGEFF
>TRBV30
CAWRGQGDTEAFF
>TRBV18
CASSPRGGHQVYEQYF
>TRBV4-2
CASSLGLAGGPGSYEQYF
>TRBV15
CATSSPNQPQHF
>TRBV28
CASSLWDRATGELFF
>TRBV5-6
CASSLRLESFFYGYTF
>TRBV7-3
CASSAYGPSGILQETQYF
>TRBV2
CASEGDGQARYTF
>TRBV28
CASSLGGAYNEQFF
>TRBV27
CASSTRTGTGSLLFYEQYF
>TRBV19
CASSPEATPGAKNIQYF
>TRBV4-3
CASSQGHSGANVLTF
>TRBV2
CASSDSGGDTQYF
>TRBV14
CASSRTGGGETQYF
>TRBV13
CASSPFWTGNTEAFF
>TRBV7-9
CASSSGNRNTEAFF
>TRBV27
CASSTRDKHPYEQYF
>TRBV19
CASSIAQGGPLHYNEQFF
>TRBV11-2
CASSRLSAYNEQFF